Below are 21 T cell receptor beta chains sequenced from a single sample in a study of blood T cells in healthy people across ages. Together with a sample-barcoded 5' primer, a J-beta primer mix was included in a second PCR lasting about 7 to 11 cycles. TCRdb ran MiXCR on the 5' RACE reads and lists one entry per CDR3 protein. This sample has roughly 2 million distinct CDR3 sequences; around half occur once, and the top ten carry roughly 2%. What was sequenced was blood. These receptor sequences come from a woman in her thirties or forties in good health.

The CDR3, as DNA: TGCGCCAGCAGTGGGTCCCCCCGAGCGGATGGCTACACCTTC. Its translation is CASSGSPRADGYTF. This chain joins TRBV10-1 and TRBJ1-2, with D unresolved. V was clipped by 4 bases and J by 6 bases, with 15 bases between them. This CDR3 spans 14 amino acids. Germline loops: CDR1 WNHNN, CDR2 SYGVQD (reference sequence).

The rearrangement joins TRBV6-6 to TRBJ2-3; 13 bases are shared with TRBD2. The CDR3 runs to 17 residues. Germline assignment: CDR1 MNHNY and CDR2 SVGAGI (reference sequence). Trimming took 5 bases from V and 2 from J; bases not matched to a gene: 7. The CDR3 sequence: CASSDLLAGGHTDTQYF. CDR3 sequence (DNA): TGTGCCAGCAGTGACTTACTAGCGGGGGGGCACACAGATACGCAGTATTTT.

This clonotype was counted only a few times. The chain couples TRBV20-1 to TRBJ2-3; D might be TRBD2 (6 bases). Germline V CDR1 and CDR2: DFQATT, SNEGSKA (reference sequence). The CDR3 has 13 amino acids. V lost 3 bases and J lost 4, with 11 bases in between. CDR3 region: CSASVGGADTQYF. DNA for the CDR3: TGCAGTGCTAGCGTCGGCGGGGCAGATACGCAGTATTTT.

This chain connects TRBV28 to TRBJ2-7, with 15 positions matching TRBD2. The junction had 2 bases not matched to a gene; V was cut back by 4 bases and J by 4 bases. CDR3 size: 15 residues. Germline V gene lookup returns CDR1 MDHEN and CDR2 SYDVKM. This chain's CDR3 is CASSSGTSGGYEQYF. CDR3 in DNA: TGTGCCAGCAGTTCCGGGACTAGCGGGGGGTACGAGCAGTACTTC.

V and J are TRBV7-2 and TRBJ2-7; TRBD2 aligns across 11 bases. Trimming removed 5 bases from V and 0 bases from J; junction bases left unmatched: 9. Looked up from germline, CDR1 is SGHTA and CDR2 is FQGNSA. The CDR3 has 17 amino acids. The CDR3 loop is CASSPNFSGGASYEQYF. CDR3 nucleotides: TGTGCCAGCAGCCCTAACTTTAGCGGGGGGGCCTCCTACGAGCAGTACTTC. Filled out from reference TRBV7-2 and TRBJ2-7, the complete variable domain reads GAGVSQSPSNKVTEKGKDVELRCDPISGHTALYWYRQSLGQGLEFLIYFQGNSAPDKSGLPSDRFSAERTGGSVSTLTIQRTQQEDSAVYLCASSPNFSGGASYEQYFGPGTRLTVT.

The chain has TRBV20-1 and TRBJ1-2; possibly TRBD1 for D (5 bases). CDR3 length: 9 residues. Germline V gives CDR1 DFQATT, CDR2 SNEGSKA (reference sequence). This CDR3 reads CRAGGGYTF. CDR3 DNA sequence: TGCAGGGCGGGGGGGGGCTACACCTTC.

J is TRBJ2-4 and V is TRBV6-2 or TRBV6-3; 13 nucleotides align to TRBD2. The DNA end is more similar to TRBJ2-5, so the J call may be wrong. Germline V gene data show CDR1 as MNHEY and CDR2 as SVGEGT. The CDR3 extends over 17 amino acids. CDR3 region: CASSLDRTSGGQETQYF. The DNA of the CDR3 is TGTGCCAGCAGTTTGGATAGGACTAGCGGGGGACAAGAGACCCAGTACTTC.

This clonotype was counted between two and nine times. The chain recombines TRBV4-2 with TRBJ2-6; D unresolved. V shed 0 bases and J shed 2 bases, with 5 bases lying between them. Germline V gene lookup returns CDR1 LGHNA and CDR2 YNFKEQ. The CDR3 has 15 amino acids. The CDR3 bases are TGTGCCAGCAGCCAAGAGTCGGCTGGGGCCAACGTCCTGACTTTC. Protein sequence: CASSQESAGANVLTF.

The chain recombines TRBV11-2 with TRBJ2-5, with D possibly being TRBD1 or TRBD2 (7 bases each). Germline V gene lookup returns CDR1 SGHAT and CDR2 FQNNGV. Trimming took 1 base from V and 11 from J, leaving 29 bases between them. This CDR3 region has 18 residues. For the CDR3, the DNA is TGTGCCAGCAGCTTAGTCAGGGGGGGCCACAGGATGGAGGGTGAGCAGTACTTC. Translation: CASSLVRGGHRMEGEQYF.

The chain employs TRBV6-6 and TRBJ1-1; D possibly corresponds to TRBD1 (6 bases). V dropped 6 bases and J dropped 5 bases, with 16 bases sitting between them. Looked up from germline, CDR1 is MNHNY and CDR2 is SVGAGI (reference sequence). This CDR3 comprises 14 residues. The CDR3 sequence: CASRQPGHGTEAFF. The CDR3 coding sequence is TGTGCCAGCAGGCAGCCGGGACATGGAACTGAAGCTTTCTTT.

This sequence joins TRBV27 and TRBJ2-5, with 8 positions matching TRBD1. The V gene's germline CDR1 is MNHEY and CDR2 SMNVEV (reference sequence). CDR3 length: 16 residues. V was clipped by 3 bases and J by 1 base; unmatched bases: 7. The CDR3 protein is CASSLIRDRTQETQYF. DNA of the CDR3: TGTGCCAGCAGTTTGATCCGGGACAGGACCCAAGAGACCCAGTACTTC.

This clonotype has a count of ten or more. The chain carries TRBV4-3 and TRBJ1-6; D unclear. The CDR3 totals 12 residues. The germline V gene encodes CDR1 LGHNA and CDR2 YSLEER. V lost 6 bases and J lost 8, with 8 bases in between. CDR3 bases: TGCGCCAGCAGTCACTTTGATTCACCCCTCCACTTT. It encodes CASSHFDSPLHF.

CDR3 residues: CASSTRQGEGLSETQYF. The CDR3 nucleotides are TGTGCCAGCAGTACCCGACAGGGAGAGGGCTTGAGTGAGACCCAGTACTTC. The gene calls are TRBV12-3 or TRBV12-4 and TRBJ2-5; TRBD1 matches at 7 bases. V dropped 5 bases and J dropped 5; count of bases not matched to a gene: 17. The CDR3 contains 17 residues.

This chain links TRBV6-6 with TRBJ2-1, with D possibly TRBD1 on 6 matching bases. The germline CDR1 and CDR2 sequences are MNHNY and SVGAGI (reference sequence). The V end lost 5 bases, the J end lost 3 bases, and 14 bases lay between the germline ends. The CDR3 contains 15 residues. CDR3 in amino acids: CASSPRQVSYNEQFF. The CDR3 coding sequence is TGTGCCAGCAGTCCTCGACAGGTCAGCTACAATGAGCAGTTCTTC.

The chain has TRBV28 and TRBJ2-1, with TRBD2 identical over 11 bases. The V and J ends lost 8 bases and 8 bases, in that order; junction bases with no gene match: 8. This CDR3 is 14 amino acids long. Germline V gene data show CDR1 as MDHEN and CDR2 as SYDVKM. The CDR3: CASDSGGARDEQFF. The CDR3 bases are TGTGCCAGCGATAGCGGGGGGGCTCGGGATGAGCAGTTCTTC.

The gene calls are TRBV7-9 and TRBJ1-2; 8 positions match TRBD1. V was pared by 10 bases and J by 0 bases, with 7 bases of the junction left unmatched. Looked up from germline, CDR1 is SEHNR and CDR2 is FQNEAQ (reference sequence). The length of the CDR3 is 14 residues. The CDR3: CATNPGQANYGYTF. DNA for the CDR3: TGTGCCACAAATCCGGGACAGGCTAACTATGGCTACACCTTC.

With respect to this clonotype: A read error may explain this, as a much larger clone is one base away. The chain employs TRBV6-2 or TRBV6-3 and TRBJ2-4; 7 bases line up with TRBD1. The J call may not be correct, given that the DNA end is closer to TRBJ2-7. CDR1 and CDR2 (germline): MNHEY, SVGEGT. The CDR3 totals 16 residues. The DNA of the CDR3 is TGTGCCGGCAGTTCCAACACTGACAGGGTTCGCGGCGAGCAGTACTTC. Its translation: CAGSSNTDRVRGEQYF.

This clonotype was counted between two and nine times. The J gene is TRBJ2-7, the V gene TRBV29-1; D is unclear. From germline, CDR1 is SQVTM and CDR2 ANQGSEA. CDR3 length: 11 amino acids. V lost 7 bases to trimming and J lost 3 bases, with 10 bases between them. DNA for the CDR3: TGCAGCGCTACATCTTTCTACGAGCAGTACTTC. Its protein product is CSATSFYEQYF.

This clonotype is a singleton in its sample. V and J are TRBV15 and TRBJ1-1; TRBD1 aligns across 11 bases. The germline CDR1 and CDR2 sequences are LNHNV and YYDKDF (reference sequence). The CDR3 is 15 amino acids. The trim removed 5 bases at V and 1 base at J, leaving 3 bases unmatched. The chain's CDR3 is CATSSDRGRNTEAFF. The CDR3 coding sequence is TGTGCCACCAGCTCGGACAGGGGGCGGAACACTGAAGCTTTCTTT.

This clonotype appeared a few times. The chain couples TRBV6-2 or TRBV6-3 to TRBJ2-3, with a weak D call TRBD2 (6 bases). The germline CDR1 and CDR2 sequences are MNHEY and SVGEGT. V lost 7 bases, J lost 2 bases, and 16 bases lay in between. The CDR3 covers 15 residues. The CDR3 is CASTDLGLPTDTQYF. CDR3 in DNA: TGTGCCAGCACCGACCTGGGACTCCCCACAGATACGCAGTATTTT.

The chain recombines TRBV6-1 with TRBJ2-3; D unclear. V was clipped by 6 bases and J by 10 bases, with 14 bases between them. Germline-derived CDR1 and CDR2 are MNHNS and SASEGT. The CDR3 contains 12 residues. CDR3 DNA: TGTGCCAGCAGGGGCGACTGGATGTCGCAGTATTTT. It specifies CASRGDWMSQYF.